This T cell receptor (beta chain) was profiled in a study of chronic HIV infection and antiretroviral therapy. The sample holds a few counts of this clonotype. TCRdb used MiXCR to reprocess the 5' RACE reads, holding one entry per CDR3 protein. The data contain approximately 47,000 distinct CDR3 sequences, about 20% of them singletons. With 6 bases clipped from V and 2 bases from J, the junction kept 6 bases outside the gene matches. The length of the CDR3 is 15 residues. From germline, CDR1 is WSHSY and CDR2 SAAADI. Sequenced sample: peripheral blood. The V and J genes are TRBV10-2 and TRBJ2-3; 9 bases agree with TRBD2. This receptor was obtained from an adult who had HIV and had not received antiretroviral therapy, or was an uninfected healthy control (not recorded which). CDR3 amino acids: CASRGTSRTTDTQYF. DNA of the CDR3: TGCGCCAGCAGAGGGACTAGCCGTACCACAGATACGCAGTATTTT.